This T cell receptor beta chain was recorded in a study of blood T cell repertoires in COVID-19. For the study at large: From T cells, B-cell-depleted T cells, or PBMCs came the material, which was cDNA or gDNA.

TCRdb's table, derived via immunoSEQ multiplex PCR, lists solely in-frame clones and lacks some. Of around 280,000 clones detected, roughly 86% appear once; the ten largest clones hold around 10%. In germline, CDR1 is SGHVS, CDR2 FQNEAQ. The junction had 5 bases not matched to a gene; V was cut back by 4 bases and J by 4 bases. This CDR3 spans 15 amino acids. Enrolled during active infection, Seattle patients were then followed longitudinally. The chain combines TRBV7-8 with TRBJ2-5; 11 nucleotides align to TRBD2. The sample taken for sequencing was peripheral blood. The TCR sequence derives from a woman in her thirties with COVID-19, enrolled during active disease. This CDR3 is CASSSVGTSGETQYF. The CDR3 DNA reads TGTGCCAGCAGCTCAGTGGGGACTAGCGGAGAGACCCAGTACTTC.